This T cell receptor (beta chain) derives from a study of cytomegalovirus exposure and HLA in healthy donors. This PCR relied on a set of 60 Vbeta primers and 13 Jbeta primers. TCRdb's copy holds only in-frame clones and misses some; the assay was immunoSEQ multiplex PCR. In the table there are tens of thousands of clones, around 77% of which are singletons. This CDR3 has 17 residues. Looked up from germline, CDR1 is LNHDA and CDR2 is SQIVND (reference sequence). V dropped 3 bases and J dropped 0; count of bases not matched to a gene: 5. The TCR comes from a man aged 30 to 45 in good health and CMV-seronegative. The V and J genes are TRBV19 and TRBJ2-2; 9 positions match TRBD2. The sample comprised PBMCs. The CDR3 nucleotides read TGTGCCAGTAGTATTCTGGGACTAGCCCCGAACACCGGGGAGCTGTTTTTT. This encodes CASSILGLAPNTGELFF.